This T cell receptor beta chain was obtained from a study of glioma-infiltrating T cells after dendritic cell vaccination. The CDR3 runs 14 residues. Germline V gene sequence: CDR1 LNHDA, CDR2 SQIVND (reference sequence). The V and J ends lost 3 bases and 4 bases respectively, with 10 bases between them. The data were produced by immunoSEQ multiplex PCR, yet TCRdb's version contains in-frame clones alone and is incomplete. The data show roughly 60,000 clones, roughly 86% seen once. Time point of the sample: after dendritic cell vaccination, including at tumor progression/relapse. This receptor was taken from a human donor with glioblastoma. The V gene is TRBV19, the J gene TRBJ1-5, with no clear D. Source: blood, taken after dendritic cell vaccination. In DNA form, the CDR3 reads TGTGCCAGTAGTATTGGGCAGCCTAATCAGCCCCAGCATTTT. Translation: CASSIGQPNQPQHF. The whole variable domain, filled in from reference TRBV19 and TRBJ1-5, reads DGGITQSPKYLFRKEGQNVTLSCEQNLNHDAMYWYRQDPGQGLRLIYYSQIVNDFQKGDIAEGYSVSREKKESFPLTVTSAQKNPTAFYLCASSIGQPNQPQHFGDGTRLSIL.